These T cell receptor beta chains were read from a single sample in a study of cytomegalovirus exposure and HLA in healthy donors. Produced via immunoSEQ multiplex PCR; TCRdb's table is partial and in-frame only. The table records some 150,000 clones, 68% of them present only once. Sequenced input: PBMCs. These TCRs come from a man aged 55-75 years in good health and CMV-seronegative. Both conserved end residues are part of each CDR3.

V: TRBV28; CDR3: CVVIEPRTGELFF
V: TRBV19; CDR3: CASSMRAETDTQYF
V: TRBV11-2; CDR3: CASSPKSRPGDLNTEAFF
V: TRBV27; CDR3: CASSQGVSGSLWVTDTQYF
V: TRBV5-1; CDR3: CASSLNEQGAGDTIYF
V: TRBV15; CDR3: CATSTGTGGSGANVLTF
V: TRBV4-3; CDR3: CASSPHRSADGTGELFF
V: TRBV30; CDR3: CAWSQTYNSPLHF
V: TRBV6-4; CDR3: CASSPGQSYGYTF
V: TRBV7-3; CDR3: CASSLTGQDGYTF
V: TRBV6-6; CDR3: CASTQGIDEQYF
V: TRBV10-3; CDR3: CAISESWTSGSFGNEQFF
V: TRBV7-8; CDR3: CASSLAPLAGEYEQYF
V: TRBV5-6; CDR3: CASSLGDRGPFYGYTF
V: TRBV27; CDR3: CASTHSGTQYF
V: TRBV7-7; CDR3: CASSLRPGDTGELFF
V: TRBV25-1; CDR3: CASSDFSRGGEQYF
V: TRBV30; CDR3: CAWSITSGRREQYF
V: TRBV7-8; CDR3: CASSASGTYEQYF
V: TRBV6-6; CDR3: CASSYSTQGNSPLHF
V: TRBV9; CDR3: CASSPQGGTEAFF
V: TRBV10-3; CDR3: CAISELPAYEQYF
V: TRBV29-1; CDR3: CSGQGYGGTEAFF
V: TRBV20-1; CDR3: CSAKGETQYF
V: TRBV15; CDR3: CATSRGSGSNFYEQYF
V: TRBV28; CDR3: CASSITPGQGAGELFF
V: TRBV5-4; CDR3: CASSFVPTSGIHEQFF
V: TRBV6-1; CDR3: CASSARTGTTNEKLFF
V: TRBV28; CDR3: CASTGGITDTQYF
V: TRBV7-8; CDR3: CASSLARGRGVTGELFF
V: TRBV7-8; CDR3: CASSPSGGQGYYGYTF
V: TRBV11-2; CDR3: CASSLSLSEPYNEQFF
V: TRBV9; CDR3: CASSVGGRQGGTEAFF
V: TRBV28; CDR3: CASSPGLTNQPQHF
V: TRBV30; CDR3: CAWSVRQGLSNYGYTF
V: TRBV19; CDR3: CASSMGSPQETQYF
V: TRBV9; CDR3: CASSVGPGTSGDTGELFF
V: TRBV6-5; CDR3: CASSFRQGETGELFF
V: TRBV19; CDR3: CASSTFGGGRAGETQYF
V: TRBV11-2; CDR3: CASSSRPGLQTSSYEQYF
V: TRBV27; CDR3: CASSGLGAATYEQYF
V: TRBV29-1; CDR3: CSVRTSGRNEQYF
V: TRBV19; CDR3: CASSMSGTPETQYF
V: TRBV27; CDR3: CASSFRIAGGPMIYEQYF
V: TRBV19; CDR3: CASSTGTGVYEQYF